A selection of T cell receptor beta chains follows, all from one sample in a study of blood T cell repertoires in COVID-19. Generated by immunoSEQ multiplex PCR, the TCRdb table keeps only in-frame clones and is missing some. Of about 73,000 clones in the sample, 65% to 85% were seen once. The sample was peripheral blood. These TCRs come from a man older than 75 with active or convalescent COVID-19. Both conserved end residues are part of each CDR3. A D gene is named only where the DNA matches it firmly. Clone size is given for some rows only: seen once, a few or many times, or a class if the clone is expanded.

CDR3 length	V gene	clone size	D gene	J gene	CDR3 protein	CDR3 DNA
16	TRBV25-1	NA	TRBD2	TRBJ2-3	CASSPRSGRGTDTQYF	TGTGCCAGCAGCCCTCGTAGCGGGAGGGGGACAGATACGCAGTATTTT
15	TRBV5-1	NA	NA	TRBJ1-3	CASSSTGNSGNTIYF	TGCGCCAGCAGCTCAACAGGGAACTCTGGAAACACCATATATTTT
14	TRBV28	NA	TRBD2	TRBJ2-3	CASSFGLGTDTQYF	TGTGCCAGCAGTTTCGGACTAGGCACAGATACGCAGTATTTT
15	TRBV20-1	once	NA	TRBJ1-5	CSASSGADSNQPQHF	TGCAGTGCTAGTTCTGGGGCGGATAGCAATCAGCCCCAGCATTTT
14	TRBV30	NA	TRBD1	TRBJ2-1	CAWSTTNRGNEQFF	TGTGCCTGGAGTACCACAAACAGGGGCAATGAGCAGTTCTTC
14	TRBV5-1	few	NA	TRBJ1-1	CASSTAQGGTEAFF	TGCGCCAGCAGCACCGCACAGGGCGGCACTGAAGCTTTCTTT
16	TRBV11-2	NA	NA	TRBJ1-3	CASSAARGYSGNTIYF	TGTGCCAGCAGCGCCGCCAGGGGCTACTCTGGAAACACCATATATTTT
14	TRBV5-1	NA	NA	TRBJ2-5	CASSLGGTQGTQYF	TGCGCCAGCAGCTTGGGGGGCACCCAAGGGACCCAGTACTTC
12	TRBV14	NA	NA	TRBJ2-7	CASSQELYEQYF	TGTGCCAGCAGCCAAGAGCTATACGAGCAGTACTTC
14	TRBV11-2	NA	NA	TRBJ1-2	CASSLGGVPYGYTF	TGTGCCAGCAGCCTCGGGGGGGTTCCTTATGGCTACACCTTC
13	TRBV6-5	few	TRBD1	TRBJ1-3	CASTQGAGNTIYF	TGTGCCAGCACTCAGGGGGCTGGAAACACCATATATTTT
16	TRBV5-4	few	TRBD2	TRBJ2-5	CASSGGLALGVETQYF	TGTGCCAGCAGCGGGGGACTAGCGTTGGGGGTGGAGACCCAGTACTTC
14	TRBV2	few	TRBD1	TRBJ2-7	CATAWDRGAYEQYF	TGTGCCACTGCTTGGGACAGGGGGGCGTACGAGCAGTACTTC
13	TRBV6-6	NA	NA	TRBJ1-2	CASSYPDTYGYTF	TGTGCCAGCAGTTACCCGGACACGTATGGCTACACCTTC
14	TRBV10-3	NA	NA	TRBJ2-5	CAISGTPGGETQYF	TGTGCCATCAGTGGAACTCCCGGGGGAGAGACCCAGTACTTC
19	TRBV28	NA	NA	TRBJ2-5	CASSFPFPTGWGSQETQYF	TGTGCCAGCAGTTTTCCATTCCCGACAGGTTGGGGGTCCCAAGAGACCCAGTACTTC
13	TRBV7-2	NA	NA	TRBJ1-4	CASSYDPRGKLFF	TGTGCCAGCAGCTACGACCCGCGGGGAAAACTGTTTTTT
16	TRBV6-2/TRBV6-3	NA	NA	TRBJ1-5	CASSYGGGGPNQPQHF	TGTGCCAGCAGTTACGGCGGCGGAGGACCCAATCAGCCCCAGCATTTT
14	TRBV18	NA	NA	TRBJ1-5	CASSPQVSNQPQHF	TGTGCCAGCTCACCGCAGGTTAGCAATCAGCCCCAGCATTTT
15	TRBV5-1	NA	TRBD1	TRBJ2-7	CASSPTGQGIYEQYF	TGCGCCAGCAGCCCGACGGGACAGGGAATTTACGAGCAGTACTTC
12	TRBV28	few	NA	TRBJ1-2	CASSPTILVYTF	TGTGCCAGCAGTCCTACTATTTTAGTGTACACCTTC
14	TRBV6-5	NA	NA	TRBJ2-5	CASVGLPIQETQYF	TGTGCCAGCGTCGGACTTCCCATACAAGAGACCCAGTACTTC
13	TRBV4-1	NA	TRBD1	TRBJ2-4	CASSQETGAIQYF	TGCGCCAGCAGCCAAGAAACAGGGGCCATTCAGTACTTC
13	TRBV10-3	NA	NA	TRBJ1-5	CAIKGESNQPQHF	TGTGCCATTAAAGGGGAAAGCAATCAGCCCCAGCATTTT
16	TRBV19	NA	TRBD1	TRBJ1-5	CASRPRTGYSNQPQHF	TGTGCCAGTAGGCCCAGGACAGGATATAGCAATCAGCCCCAGCATTTT
15	TRBV11-3	NA	TRBD1	TRBJ1-2	CASSRRTGGLDGYTF	TGTGCCAGCAGCAGAAGGACAGGGGGCCTGGATGGCTACACCTTC
16	TRBV10-3	NA	NA	TRBJ2-2	CAISGAGTQNTGELFF	TGTGCCATCAGTGGGGCCGGGACACAGAACACCGGGGAGCTGTTTTTT
14	TRBV5-6	NA	NA	TRBJ2-2	CASSLGQYTGELFF	TGTGCCAGCAGCCTCGGACAATACACCGGGGAGCTGTTTTTT
13	TRBV12-3/TRBV12-4	NA	TRBD2	TRBJ2-1	CASRNLAGGEQFF	TGTGCCAGCAGGAACCTAGCGGGGGGAGAGCAGTTCTTC
14	TRBV11-2	NA	NA	TRBJ2-7	CASSLDRGAGEQYF	TGTGCCAGCAGCTTAGATCGGGGAGCGGGCGAGCAGTACTTC
14	TRBV10-2	NA	TRBD2	TRBJ2-3	CASSVAGGSDTQYF	TGCGCCAGCAGTGTAGCGGGAGGTTCAGATACGCAGTATTTT
16	TRBV5-1	NA	TRBD2	TRBJ2-4	CASSPGEGMAKNIQYF	TGCGCCAGCAGCCCCGGGGAGGGAATGGCCAAAAACATTCAGTACTTC
15	TRBV5-4	NA	NA	TRBJ1-2	CASSLEPPSLYGYTF	TGTGCCAGCAGCTTGGAACCCCCTTCTCTATATGGCTACACCTTC
15	TRBV5-1	NA	TRBD1	TRBJ2-7	CASSLGRTGAAEQYF	TGCGCCAGCAGCTTGGGCCGGACAGGGGCGGCCGAGCAGTACTTC
15	TRBV4-1	few	NA	TRBJ2-2	CASSQETGNTGELFF	TGCGCCAGCAGCCAAGAGACAGGGAACACCGGGGAGCTGTTTTTT
14	TRBV5-6	NA	NA	TRBJ1-2	CASSLVGGDDGYTF	TGTGCCAGCAGCTTGGTGGGAGGGGATGATGGCTACACCTTC
13	TRBV5-1	NA	NA	TRBJ1-1	CASSLRGGTEAFF	TGCGCCAGCAGCCTCCGGGGGGGCACTGAAGCTTTCTTT
15	TRBV7-2	NA	NA	TRBJ2-3	CASSLPGSSTDTQYF	TGTGCCAGCAGCTTACCAGGCTCTAGCACAGATACGCAGTATTTT
15	TRBV6-5	NA	TRBD1	TRBJ1-5	CASNRGTRGDQPQHF	TGTGCCAGCAACCGAGGGACCAGGGGGGATCAGCCCCAGCATTTT
14	TRBV6-5	large	TRBD1	TRBJ2-6	CASGTGSGANVLTF	TGTGCCAGCGGGACAGGGTCCGGGGCCAACGTCCTGACTTTC
16	TRBV5-5	NA	NA	TRBJ1-1	CASSLAPLLMNTEAFF	TGTGCCAGCAGCTTGGCCCCTCTACTCATGAACACTGAAGCTTTCTTT
19	TRBV5-1	NA	TRBD1	TRBJ2-7	CASSLFPPTGARLTYEQYF	TGCGCCAGCAGCTTGTTCCCCCCAACAGGGGCTCGGCTAACCTACGAGCAGTACTTC
14	TRBV25-1	NA	NA	TRBJ2-3	CASSAYAGTDTQYF	TGTGCCAGCAGTGCCTACGCTGGCACAGATACGCAGTATTTT
16	TRBV11-3	once	NA	TRBJ2-3	CASSLGGGEGTDTQYF	TGTGCCAGCAGCTTAGGCGGAGGAGAGGGCACAGATACGCAGTATTTT
14	TRBV7-2	NA	NA	TRBJ2-3	CASSLAGLTDTQYF	TGTGCCAGCAGCTTAGCGGGGCTAACAGATACGCAGTATTTT
17	TRBV27	NA	NA	TRBJ2-6	CASSLSPRYSGANVLTF	TGTGCCAGCAGTTTATCCCCCCGGTACTCTGGGGCCAACGTCCTGACTTTC
13	TRBV12-3/TRBV12-4	NA	TRBD1	TRBJ2-7	CASSFDRAHEQYF	TGTGCCAGCAGTTTCGACAGGGCCCACGAGCAGTACTTC
12	TRBV3-1/TRBV3-2	NA	NA	TRBJ2-1	CASSLSGLEQFF	TGTGCCAGCAGCCTAAGCGGCCTTGAGCAGTTCTTC
15	TRBV7-9	once	NA	TRBJ2-1	CASSPQGNSYNEQFF	TGTGCCAGCAGCCCACAGGGTAACTCCTACAATGAGCAGTTCTTC
13	TRBV11-3	NA	NA	TRBJ2-7	CASSLGQNYEQYF	TGTGCCAGCAGCTTAGGACAGAACTACGAGCAGTACTTC
16	TRBV5-1	NA	TRBD1	TRBJ2-3	CASSAAGTGATDTQYF	TGCGCCAGCAGCGCCGCCGGGACAGGTGCCACAGATACGCAGTATTTT
14	TRBV14	NA	NA	TRBJ1-2	CASSQVSQGDGYTF	TGTGCCAGCAGCCAAGTATCCCAGGGCGATGGCTACACCTTC
13	TRBV4-3	NA	NA	TRBJ2-7	CASSQRVSYEQYF	TGCGCCAGCAGCCAAAGAGTTTCCTACGAGCAGTACTTC
17	TRBV19	NA	TRBD1	TRBJ2-2	CASSIVAGGPYTGELFF	TGTGCCAGTAGTATAGTGGCAGGGGGACCCTACACCGGGGAGCTGTTTTTT
15	TRBV5-8	NA	NA	TRBJ1-6	CASTLIGVYNSPLHF	TGTGCCAGCACTCTAATAGGGGTATACAATTCACCCCTCCACTTT